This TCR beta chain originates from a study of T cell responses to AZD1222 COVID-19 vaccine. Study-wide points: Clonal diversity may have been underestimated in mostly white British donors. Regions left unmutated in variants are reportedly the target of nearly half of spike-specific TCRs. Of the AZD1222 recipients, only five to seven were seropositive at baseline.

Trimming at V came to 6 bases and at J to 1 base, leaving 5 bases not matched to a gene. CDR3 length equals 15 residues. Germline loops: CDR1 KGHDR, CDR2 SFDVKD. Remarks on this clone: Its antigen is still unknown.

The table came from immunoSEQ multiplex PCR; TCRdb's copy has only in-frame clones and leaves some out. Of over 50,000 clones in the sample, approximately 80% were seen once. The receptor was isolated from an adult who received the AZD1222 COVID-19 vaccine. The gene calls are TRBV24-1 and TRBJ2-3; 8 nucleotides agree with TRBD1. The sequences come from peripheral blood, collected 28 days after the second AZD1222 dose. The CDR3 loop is CATSRTGGGTDTQYF. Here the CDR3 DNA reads TGTGCCACCAGTCGCACAGGGGGTGGCACAGATACGCAGTATTTT.